What follows are 19 T cell receptor beta chains derived from one specimen sequenced in a study of identical twins. TCRdb independently ran MiXCR on the 5' RACE reads; one entry per CDR3 protein. The table has fewer than 900,000 distinct CDR3 sequences, 21% seen once. These data were likewise used in another study, on T cells expressing NK-cell markers.

The sequenced material came from PBMCs. Source of these receptors: a young woman in good health.

This clonotype was observed a handful of times. V usage is TRBV19 and J usage is TRBJ2-1; 9 nucleotides match TRBD2. This CDR3 contains 17 residues. The germline V gene has CDR1 LNHDA and CDR2 SQIVND (reference sequence). Unmatched junction bases numbered 10, after V lost 7 bases and J lost 0 bases. The CDR3 nucleotides are TGTGCCAGTAACAGGCTAGCGGGGAGAAACTCCTACAATGAGCAGTTCTTC. This encodes CASNRLAGRNSYNEQFF.

This clonotype was counted only a few times. This chain uses TRBV4-2 with TRBJ2-5, with D uncertain. Germline CDR1 LGHNA, CDR2 YNFKEQ. Between the trimmed V and J ends, which lost 6 bases and 3 bases, there was a span of 11 bases. The CDR3 is 13 amino acids. CDR3 amino acids: CASSYEAKETQYF. The CDR3 DNA is TGTGCCAGCAGTTATGAGGCTAAAGAGACCCAGTACTTC.

The chain couples TRBV7-3 to TRBJ2-3, with D unresolved. The CDR3 is 15 residues long. Germline V lookup: CDR1 SGHTA, CDR2 FQGTGA. V lost 1 base and J lost 0, with 8 bases in between. This chain's CDR3 is CASSLSRLSTDTQYF. CDR3 nucleotide sequence: TGTGCCAGCAGCTTAAGCCGGCTAAGCACAGATACGCAGTATTTT.

The chain uses TRBV11-2 and TRBJ2-7; no clear D gene. There are 13 residues in the CDR3. The germline CDR1 and CDR2 sequences are SGHAT and FQNNGV. V lost 0 bases and J lost 12, with 15 bases in between. CDR3 in DNA: TGTGCCAGCAGCTTAGATTCGGGCCTCTTAGGGTACTTC. This codes for CASSLDSGLLGYF. The whole variable domain, remainder taken from reference TRBV11-2 and TRBJ2-7, is EAGVAQSPRYKIIEKRQSVAFWCNPISGHATLYWYQQILGQGPKLLIQFQNNGVVDDSQLPKDRFSAERLKGVDSTLKIQPAKLEDSAVYLCASSLDSGLLGYFGPGTRLTVT.

This clonotype was counted between two and nine times. This chain joins TRBV7-9 and TRBJ2-2, with D maybe TRBD1 (6 bases). The length of the CDR3 is 16 residues. Trimming pared 2 bases from V and 2 bases from J, leaving 12 bases between. Germline-derived CDR1 and CDR2 are SEHNR and FQNEAQ (reference sequence). CDR3 nucleotide sequence: TGTGCCAGCAGCTTACGAAGGACAGATAACACCGGGGAGCTGTTTTTT. Amino acids: CASSLRRTDNTGELFF. The full variable domain, its missing parts supplied by reference TRBV7-9 and TRBJ2-2, is DTGVSQNPRHKITKRGQNVTFRCDPISEHNRLYWYRQTLGQGPEFLTYFQNEAQLEKSRLLSDRFSAERPKGSFSTLEIQRTEQGDSAMYLCASSLRRTDNTGELFFGEGSRLTVL.

A few counts support this clonotype. V is TRBV5-1 and J is TRBJ1-6; D perhaps matches TRBD1 (6 bases). Germline lookup yields CDR1 SGHRS and CDR2 YFSETQ. V gave up 3 bases and J gave up 9 bases, with 16 bases separating them. The CDR3 contains 15 residues. This CDR3 reads CASSSISGDVSPLHF. The CDR3 DNA is TGCGCCAGCAGCTCGATTTCAGGGGACGTTTCACCCCTCCACTTT.

This clonotype was seen only a few times. V and J are TRBV7-8 and TRBJ2-6; a weak D match, TRBD2 (5 bases). CDR3 size: 18 residues. Trimming took 1 base from V and 2 from J, leaving 15 bases between them. Looked up from germline, CDR1 is SGHVS and CDR2 is FQNEAQ. The DNA of the CDR3 is TGTGCCAGCAGCTTAGAGAAGGTCGTTAGCGCTGGGGCCAACGTCCTGACTTTC. Protein: CASSLEKVVSAGANVLTF.

This clonotype has at least ten counts. The chain has TRBV7-2 and TRBJ2-1, with a weak D call TRBD1 (6 bases). From germline, CDR1 is SGHTA and CDR2 FQGNSA. The CDR3 contains 15 residues. With 5 bases removed from V and 0 bases from J, the gap between germline ends came to 11 bases. The CDR3 loop reads CASSVVGGSYNEQFF. CDR3 sequence (DNA): TGTGCCAGCAGCGTTGTAGGGGGCTCCTACAATGAGCAGTTCTTC.

The chain combines TRBV11-2 with TRBJ2-7; either TRBD1 or TRBD2 may supply D (5 bases each). Per the germline V gene, CDR1 is SGHAT and CDR2 is FQNNGV. Trimming stripped 4 bases from V and 2 bases from J, with 12 bases between. CDR3 length equals 14 residues. The CDR3 DNA sequence: TGTGCCAGCAGCTCACCGGGACCGCCCTACGAGCAGTACTTC. Translated, it gives CASSSPGPPYEQYF.

The chain combines TRBV5-1 with TRBJ2-6, with 9 positions matching TRBD1. The length of the CDR3 is 18 residues. V lost 2 bases, J lost 2 bases, and 8 bases stayed unmatched. Germline loops: CDR1 SGHRS, CDR2 YFSETQ. CDR3 bases: TGCGCCAGCAGCTTTTGGGGGACAGGGAGAGCTGGGGCCAACGTCCTGACTTTC. This sequence encodes CASSFWGTGRAGANVLTF.

The CDR3 protein is CSARPGQGYTDTQYF. The CDR3 DNA sequence: TGCAGTGCCCGCCCGGGACAGGGCTACACAGATACGCAGTATTTT. The chain carries TRBV20-1 and TRBJ2-3; 9 bases match TRBD1. Germline V CDR1 and CDR2: DFQATT, SNEGSKA (reference sequence). This CDR3 comprises 15 residues. Trimming at V came to 6 bases and at J to 2 bases, leaving 9 bases not matched to a gene.

This clonotype was counted many times. This chain uses TRBV20-1 with TRBJ1-1; D not certain. Germline loops: CDR1 DFQATT, CDR2 SNEGSKA (reference sequence). V lost 3 bases, J lost 1 base, and 6 bases lay in between. The CDR3 totals 12 residues. This CDR3 reads CSASLGNTEAFF. In DNA, the CDR3 is TGCAGTGCTAGCCTAGGGAACACTGAAGCTTTCTTT.

This clonotype has a count of ten or more. The J gene is TRBJ1-2, the V gene TRBV12-3 or TRBV12-4, with D unclear. With 2 bases removed from V and 6 bases from J, the gap between germline ends came to 10 bases. The CDR3 runs 13 residues. CDR3 protein: CASSLKGWDGYTF. The CDR3 DNA sequence: TGTGCCAGCAGTTTAAAGGGATGGGATGGCTACACCTTC.

The V and J genes are TRBV20-1 and TRBJ2-1; 8 bases are shared with TRBD2. Looked up from germline, CDR1 is DFQATT and CDR2 is SNEGSKA (reference sequence). The J segment lost 6 bases and the V segment lost 3 bases, leaving 4 bases of the junction unmatched. The CDR3 consists of 13 residues. The CDR3 region is CSASTGGPNEQFF. In nucleotides, the CDR3 is TGCAGTGCTAGTACGGGAGGGCCCAATGAGCAGTTCTTC.

This clonotype was recorded at least ten times. The chain carries TRBV10-3 and TRBJ1-1; D uncertain. CDR1 ENHRY and CDR2 SYGVKD come from the germline V gene. This CDR3 is built from 12 residues. Trimming cost V 10 bases and J 7 bases, with 16 bases left between them. The CDR3 DNA follows: TGTGCCACCCAGACCGAGAACCTTGAAGCTTTCTTT. As protein: CATQTENLEAFF.

This chain links TRBV12-3 or TRBV12-4 with TRBJ2-5; TRBD2 matches at 12 bases. This CDR3 contains 15 residues. The V and J ends lost 3 bases and 3 bases, in that order; junction bases with no gene match: 2. The CDR3 reads CASSLWTSGKETQYF. CDR3 nucleotides: TGTGCCAGCAGTTTGTGGACTAGCGGGAAAGAGACCCAGTACTTC.

This clonotype has at least ten counts. The CDR3 DNA sequence: TGTGCCAGCAGTGAATCGACACCACCCCTCCACTTT. Translated, it gives CASSESTPPLHF. This sequence joins TRBV6-1 and TRBJ1-6, with no clear D. This CDR3 contains 12 residues. CDR1 and CDR2 (germline): MNHNS, SASEGT. With 2 bases removed from V and 11 bases from J, the gap between germline ends came to 7 bases.

In this sample, this clonotype turned up many times. The chain combines TRBV28 with TRBJ2-4; unclear D gene. The CDR3 extends over 11 amino acids. The V gene's germline CDR1 is MDHEN and CDR2 SYDVKM. Trimming took off 7 bases at V and 4 bases at J, with 5 bases between the two ends. This chain's CDR3 is CASNLKNIQYF. The CDR3, as DNA: TGTGCCAGCAACTTAAAAAACATTCAGTACTTC.

This rearrangement joins TRBV6-5 to TRBJ2-1; unclear D gene. This CDR3 contains 15 residues. Germline V gives CDR1 MNHEY, CDR2 SVGAGI. Trimming removed 6 bases at V and 3 bases at J, with 15 bases between. CDR3 coding DNA: TGTGCCAGCAGCTTGACTTACCCCGGCTACAATGAGCAGTTCTTC. Translation: CASSLTYPGYNEQFF.